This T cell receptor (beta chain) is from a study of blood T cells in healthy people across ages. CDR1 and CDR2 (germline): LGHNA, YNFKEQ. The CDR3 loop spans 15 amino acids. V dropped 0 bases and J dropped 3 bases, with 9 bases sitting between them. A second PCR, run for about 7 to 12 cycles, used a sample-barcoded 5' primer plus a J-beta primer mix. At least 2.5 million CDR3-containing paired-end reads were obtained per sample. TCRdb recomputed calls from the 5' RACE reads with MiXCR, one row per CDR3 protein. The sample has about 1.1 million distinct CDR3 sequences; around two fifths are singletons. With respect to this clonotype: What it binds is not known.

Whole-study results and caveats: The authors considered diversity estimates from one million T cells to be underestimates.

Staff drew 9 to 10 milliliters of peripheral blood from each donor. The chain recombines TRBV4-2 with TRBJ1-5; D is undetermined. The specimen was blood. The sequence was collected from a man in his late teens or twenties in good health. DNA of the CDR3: TGTGCCAGCAGCCAAGACGGCGGGCCCAATCAGCCCCAGCATTTT. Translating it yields CASSQDGGPNQPQHF.